This paragraph reports one T cell receptor (beta chain). Reverse transcription of roughly 0.45 to 1 ug RNA was performed with random hexamers. Amplification of TCR beta CDR3 spanned 54 Vbeta and 13 Jbeta via immunoSEQ multiplex PCR. MiXCR, run by TCRdb on the immunoSEQ multiplex PCR reads, gives a single entry per CDR3 protein. The sample consists of 200,000 to 250,000 distinct CDR3 sequences, 95% of them appearing once. Each multiple sclerosis control was a treatment-naive patient with relapsing-remitting disease that was either stable or active. The record originates from a study of CD8 T cells in Susac syndrome. The germline V and J ends were trimmed by 2 bases and 2 bases, with 3 bases remaining between them. In germline, CDR1 is DFQATT, CDR2 SNEGSKA (reference sequence). This CDR3 is built from 11 residues.

This chain uses TRBV20-1 with TRBJ2-5; no clear D gene. The TCR sequence derives from a human donor with multiple sclerosis. Sequenced input: CD4+ T cells from PBMCs. The CDR3 spells CSARQQETQYF. In DNA, the CDR3 is TGCAGTGCTAGACAGCAAGAGACCCAGTACTTC.